Listed here is a single T cell receptor beta chain. Its target is unknown. The time point is: week 5, during vaccination. In the vaccine, a single dose held 300 ug of the mutant IDH1 20-mer peptide, along with topical imiquimod. The sample comes from a study of a mutant IDH1 vaccine in newly diagnosed glioma. Study information: Vaccination of patients was performed eight times, in weeks 1, 3, 5, 7, 11, 15, 19 and 23. Prior therapy was radiotherapy, temozolomide, or both; most received both. Commencement of vaccination occurred 4-6 weeks following radiotherapy alone, or concurrently with temozolomide cycles.

The table came from immunoSEQ multiplex PCR; TCRdb's copy has only in-frame clones and leaves some out. Among over 50,000 clones listed, over 80% were seen once. The CDR3 covers 15 residues. CDR1 LGHNA and CDR2 YNFKEQ come from the germline V gene. Trimming cost V 0 bases and J 4 bases; bases outside gene matches: 4. Study conclusions and caveats: Of all patients, around 94% showed vaccine-induced immune responses.

The gene calls are TRBV4-2 and TRBJ2-7; 9 nucleotides align to TRBD2. The TCR was taken from a woman between 40 and 50 years old with glioma. The sample was PBMCs, taken from a glioma patient whose treatment included an IDH1 peptide vaccine. The CDR3 DNA sequence: TGTGCCAGCAGCCAAGAGGCGGGAGGGGTTTACGAGCAGTACTTC. Translating gives CASSQEAGGVYEQYF.